This T cell receptor delta chain was observed in a study of γδ T cells in repeated Plasmodium falciparum infection. The wider study: Sampling occurred at baseline, pre-infection for selected infections, and 21 days post-infection. Study-level findings and limits: One small rural Malian village, predominantly a single ethnic group, supplied the cohort. Compared with Australian children, Malian Vdelta2-negative repertoires seemed more clonal, less diverse, less shared.

Vgamma9/Vdelta2+ and Vdelta2-negative gammadelta T cells were flow-sorted from PBMC for bulk sequencing. This clone was detected only a few times. Its antigen remains unidentified. The protein given by TCRdb reflects a much larger clone and differs at residue 13 from this DNA's translation, likely from a read error; the protein shown is the DNA's translation. TCRdb called clones anew from the multiplex PCR reads with CATT. Among about 51,000 delta-chain clones, approximately 2% were seen once, and the ten largest hold roughly 24%. Germline V gene lookup returns CDR1 TSWWSYY and CDR2 QGS. The V and J ends lost 3 bases and 9 bases respectively, with 23 bases between them. CDR3 length equals 16 residues.

The sequence was collected from a pool of human donors (malaria-infected and uninfected, not separated). The chain uses TRDV1 and TRDJ1; perhaps TRDD2 as D (7 bases). TCRdb carries no J gene annotation; the J gene was assigned here by matching the DNA with germline. The sequenced material came from gamma-delta T cells from blood. CDR3 region: CALGESFPTGDTELIF. Here the CDR3 DNA reads TGTGCTCTTGGGGAGTCATTTCCTACGGGAGATACGGAACTCATCTTT.